The clone carrying this TCR beta chain came up a few times. The antigen remains undetermined. The sample comes from a study of T cells in Graves' hyperthyroidism and ophthalmopathy. Graves' hyperthyroidism was deemed stable absent ophthalmopathy progression within 18 months. The diagnostic basis comprised clinical symptoms, serum thyroxine and TRAb, thyroid ultrasound and orbital computed tomography. The CDR3 consists of 17 residues. J gave up 2 bases and V 0 bases, and 6 bases lay outside the gene matches. Germline V lookup: CDR1 SGHDN, CDR2 FVKESK. Researchers took RNA transcripts and amplified the TCR beta CDR3 regions from them. The HTBI primer set was used in a first-round RT-PCR of the TCR CDR3. TCRdb processed the multiplex PCR reads anew with MiXCR; each CDR3 protein has one entry. The repertoire consists of a few hundred thousand distinct CDR3 sequences, with under 15% occurring once and the leading ten covering about 31%.

Points from the study as a whole: In the blood, most expanded thyroid clonotypes above 0.001 appeared as well. In validation, the model predicted ophthalmopathy. These predictions came a median roughly 7.1 months before onset.

Sequences were obtained from blood. The receptor's source is a woman in her thirties with Graves' hyperthyroidism. J is TRBJ1-5 and V is TRBV14; 8 positions agree with TRBD1. The CDR3 reads CASSQDLTGEGNQPQHF. The DNA for the CDR3 is TGTGCCAGCAGCCAAGATCTGACAGGGGAGGGCAATCAGCCCCAGCATTTT.